What follows are 31 T cell receptor beta chains derived from one specimen sequenced in a study of blood T cell repertoires in COVID-19 (dated by TCRdb to about 2020). To prepare the library, the immunoSEQ multiplex PCR assay was applied. Imported from immuneACCESS, the table was reduced by TCRdb to in-frame sequences with V and J called. These copies leave out some clones; in studies compared against another copy, an unresolved V gene accounts for under half, and the cause of the remainder is not known. The sample data list roughly 100,000 clones, and around 90% of these were observed just once. The top ten hold under 4% of the sample. Sequenced: peripheral blood. The receptors originated from a man aged 50 to 60 in a cohort sampled during active COVID-19.

The V gene is TRBV11-2, the J gene TRBJ1-3; D possibly corresponds to TRBD1 (5 bases). The CDR3 covers 14 residues. Germline V gene data show CDR1 as SGHAT and CDR2 as FQNNGV. Trimming cost V 3 bases and J 0 bases, with 6 bases left between them. The chain's CDR3 is CASSFRDSGNTIYF. CDR3 nucleotides: TGTGCCAGCAGCTTCAGGGACTCTGGAAACACCATATATTTT.

V is TRBV3-1 (or the pseudogene TRBV3-2) and J is TRBJ2-1; 8 bases line up with TRBD2. Germline V CDR1 and CDR2: LGHDT, YNNKEL (reference sequence). This CDR3 is 16 amino acids long. V gave up 4 bases and J gave up 8 bases; unmatched junction bases: 13. CDR3: CASSRRLGLDGDEQFF. Here the CDR3 DNA reads TGTGCCAGCAGCCGCCGACTGGGACTAGACGGCGATGAGCAGTTCTTC.

This chain joins TRBV10-3 and TRBJ2-7, with 9 bases identical to TRBD2. The V gene's germline CDR1 is ENHRY and CDR2 SYGVKD. V was clipped by 2 bases and J by 5 bases; unmatched bases: 4. The CDR3 is made up of 14 amino acids. The CDR3 coding sequence is TGTGCCATCAGTGAGACTAGCGGGTACCACGAGCAGTACTTC. Translated, it gives CAISETSGYHEQYF.

The chain carries TRBV18 and TRBJ2-7; no clear D. CDR1 is KGHSH, CDR2 LQKENI, per germline. The CDR3 has 14 amino acids. V was clipped by 1 base and J by 3 bases, with 10 bases between them. This CDR3 reads CASSPRSGFYEQYV. The DNA of the CDR3 is TGTGCCAGCTCACCACGATCCGGGTTCTACGAGCAGTACGTC.

The rearrangement uses TRBV11-3 and TRBJ2-1; D possibly corresponds to TRBD1 (6 bases). V was shortened by 4 bases and J by 4 bases, with 14 bases between the two germline ends. Per germline, CDR1 SGHNT and CDR2 YENEEA. The CDR3 is 15 amino acids. Written as DNA, the CDR3 is TGTGCCAGCAGCTCCCCGACAGGTATTTACAATGAGCAGTTCTTC. Its protein is CASSSPTGIYNEQFF.

The rearrangement uses TRBV6-2 or TRBV6-3 and TRBJ1-5; the match to TRBD1 covers 11 bases. Losses at the gene ends were 1 base for V and 2 bases for J; bases not matched to a gene: 4. Germline V CDR1 and CDR2: MNHEY, SVGEGT. This CDR3 comprises 17 residues. For the CDR3, the DNA is TGTGCCAGCAGTTACTGGACAGGGGGCCTGGGCAATCAGCCCCAGCATTTT. Its protein product is CASSYWTGGLGNQPQHF.

The V and J genes are TRBV24-1 and TRBJ2-6; 7 bases line up with TRBD1. J gave up 2 bases and V 4 bases, and 1 base lay outside the gene matches. Germline assignment: CDR1 KGHDR and CDR2 SFDVKD. The CDR3 is 15 amino acids. The chain's CDR3 is CATSETGAGANVLTF. CDR3 bases: TGTGCCACCAGTGAAACAGGGGCTGGGGCCAACGTCCTGACTTTC.

The gene calls are TRBV27 and TRBJ1-2; the match to TRBD1 covers 10 bases. V shed 9 bases, J shed 0 bases, and the junction held 7 bases outside the gene matches. The CDR3 runs to 15 residues. Germline V lookup: CDR1 MNHEY, CDR2 SMNVEV (reference sequence). The CDR3 loop reads CASPGTGDTNYGYTF. The CDR3 nucleotides read TGTGCCAGTCCCGGGACAGGGGACACTAACTATGGCTACACCTTC.

The CDR3: CASRAGSNTEAFF. The CDR3 coding sequence is TGTGCCAGCAGGGCAGGGTCGAACACTGAAGCTTTCTTT. The chain couples TRBV7-3 to TRBJ1-1; the D gene is possibly TRBD1 (5 bases). Germline V gene data show CDR1 as SGHTA and CDR2 as FQGTGA. Trimming removed 6 bases at V and 1 base at J, with 9 bases between. The CDR3 runs 13 residues.

The chain links TRBV28 to TRBJ1-6; TRBD1 matches at 7 bases. The CDR3 length is 14 residues. Per germline, CDR1 MDHEN and CDR2 SYDVKM. V shed 2 bases and J 9 bases; nucleotides not matched to a gene: 4. CDR3 DNA: TGTGCCAGCAGTTTAGGGGCAGGGGGTTCACCCCTCCACTTT. It translates to CASSLGAGGSPLHF.

The V call is TRBV5-6, the J call TRBJ1-3, with D possibly matching TRBD1 (5 bases). Trimming shortened V by 6 bases and J by 0 bases, and 13 bases separated the two germline ends. The CDR3 runs 15 residues. Germline CDR1 reads SGHDT; CDR2 reads YYEEEE. This chain's CDR3 is CASNRDSYSGNTIYF. In DNA, the CDR3 is TGTGCCAGCAACCGAGACAGCTACTCTGGAAACACCATATATTTT.

V and J are TRBV4-1 and TRBJ1-5; D uncertain. CDR3 length equals 14 residues. In germline, CDR1 is MGHRA, CDR2 YSYEKL. The V and J ends lost 2 bases and 4 bases respectively, with 9 bases between them. This chain's CDR3 is CASSQHTQNQPQHF. CDR3 nucleotide sequence: TGCGCCAGCAGCCAACATACGCAGAATCAGCCCCAGCATTTT.

The chain is built from TRBV5-6 and TRBJ1-2, with D perhaps matching TRBD1 (5 bases). Germline V gene lookup returns CDR1 SGHDT and CDR2 YYEEEE. The V end was cut by 0 bases, the J end by 6 bases, with 12 bases between. The CDR3 spans 14 residues. The CDR3 bases are TGTGCCAGCAGCTTGGTCTCAGGACAAGATGGCTACACCTTC. It yields the protein CASSLVSGQDGYTF.

V is TRBV7-8 and J is TRBJ2-5; 9 nucleotides align to TRBD2. Per the germline V gene, CDR1 is SGHVS and CDR2 is FQNEAQ. CDR3 size: 16 residues. V shed 5 bases and J 5 bases; nucleotides not matched to a gene: 12. The CDR3 DNA is TGTGCCAGCAGCAAGACTCGCGGGGGGGGGCTTGAGACCCAGTACTTC. It is translated as CASSKTRGGGLETQYF.

This chain uses TRBV15 with TRBJ1-2; no clear D. The CDR3 has 16 residues. The ends were cut back, 1 base at V and 3 bases at J, with 15 bases in the middle. Germline CDR1 is LNHNV and CDR2 is YYDKDF (reference sequence). The chain's CDR3 is CATSRGSRRIDYGYTF. The CDR3 region has the DNA TGTGCCACCAGCAGAGGATCGCGGCGGATCGACTATGGCTACACCTTC.

This chain links TRBV4-2 with TRBJ2-2; D may be TRBD2 (7 bases). V gave up 1 base and J gave up 6 bases, with 24 bases separating them. This CDR3 spans 19 amino acids. Germline V gene sequence: CDR1 LGHNA, CDR2 YNFKEQ. CDR3 in amino acids: CASSQVQRRGGGAPGELFF. CDR3 DNA sequence: TGTGCCAGCAGCCAAGTCCAGCGAAGGGGAGGGGGGGCCCCCGGGGAGCTGTTTTTT.

The chain carries TRBV4-3 and TRBJ2-3; D call uncertain. This CDR3 contains 19 residues. Looked up from germline, CDR1 is LGHNA and CDR2 is YSLEER. V was trimmed by 0 bases and J by 2 bases, leaving 21 bases between them. Written as DNA, the CDR3 is TGCGCCAGCAGCCAAGATTCCCTCATGGTTAGCCTTAACACAGATACGCAGTATTTT. It codes for CASSQDSLMVSLNTDTQYF.

The rearrangement uses TRBV5-4 and TRBJ1-6; D perhaps matches TRBD1 (6 bases). This CDR3 region has 15 residues. Per the germline V gene, CDR1 is SGHNT and CDR2 is YYREEE (reference sequence). V was clipped by 2 bases and J by 7 bases, with 13 bases between them. The DNA for the CDR3 is TGTGCCAGCAGCTTCAAGGGGGTTGGGAATTCACCCCTCCACTTT. As protein: CASSFKGVGNSPLHF.

This rearrangement joins TRBV9 to TRBJ2-3; D may be TRBD2 (5 bases). Trimming left V 0 bases short and J 2 bases short, with 10 bases between. The CDR3 totals 15 residues. CDR1 is SGDLS and CDR2 is YYNGEE in the germline V gene. The CDR3 here is CASSVVGGSTDTQYF. As DNA, the CDR3 is TGTGCCAGCAGCGTAGTAGGCGGGTCCACAGATACGCAGTATTTT.

This chain joins TRBV11-3 and TRBJ2-7; 8 bases align to TRBD2. The CDR3 totals 16 residues. Per the germline V gene, CDR1 is SGHNT and CDR2 is YENEEA. The ends lost 1 base at V and 3 bases at J; junction bases unmatched: 8. CDR3 sequence reads: CASSLALSGGYYEQYF. As DNA, the CDR3 is TGTGCCAGCAGCTTAGCCCTGAGCGGGGGCTACTACGAGCAGTACTTC.

V is TRBV5-1 and J is TRBJ2-7, with D maybe TRBD1 (6 bases). The CDR3 contains 14 residues. Germline-derived CDR1 and CDR2 are SGHRS and YFSETQ. The ends were cut back, 3 bases at V and 0 bases at J, with 10 bases in the middle. For the CDR3, the DNA is TGCGCCAGCAGCTCCCGGGACAACTCCTACGAGCAGTACTTC. Its translation is CASSSRDNSYEQYF. The whole variable domain, filled in from reference TRBV5-1 and TRBJ2-7, reads KAGVTQTPRYLIKTRGQQVTLSCSPISGHRSVSWYQQTPGQGLQFLFEYFSETQRNKGNFPGRFSGRQFSNSRSEMNVSTLELGDSALYLCASSSRDNSYEQYFGPGTRLTVT.

The chain uses TRBV6-5 and TRBJ2-7; 8 bases are a match to TRBD1. Germline values: CDR1 MNHEY, CDR2 SVGAGI. The CDR3 runs 12 residues. V shed 6 bases, J shed 4 bases, and the junction held 2 bases outside the gene matches. Here the CDR3 DNA reads TGTGCCAGCAGCGGACAGGGTTACGAGCAGTACGTC. Translating it yields CASSGQGYEQYV.

The V and J genes are TRBV2 and TRBJ2-7; D gene unclear. The CDR3 is 13 residues long. Germline V gives CDR1 SNHLY, CDR2 FYNNEI. V gave up 8 bases and J gave up 0 bases, with 11 bases separating them. CDR3 bases: TGTGCCAGCGCCGTCAGGTACTCCTACGAGCAGTACTTC. Its translation is CASAVRYSYEQYF.

The chain joins TRBV18 to TRBJ2-3; 9 bases map to TRBD2. In germline, CDR1 is KGHSH, CDR2 LQKENI. J was trimmed by 2 bases and V by 1 base; bases with no gene match: 4. This CDR3 region has 16 residues. CDR3 region: CASSPQAGGTTDTQYF. CDR3 nucleotide sequence: TGTGCCAGCTCACCACAAGCGGGGGGAACCACAGATACGCAGTATTTT.

This sequence joins TRBV25-1 and TRBJ2-2; maybe TRBD2 (5 bases). Germline CDR1 and CDR2: MGHDK and SYGVNS. Trimming removed 10 bases at V and 3 bases at J, with 12 bases between. The CDR3 consists of 13 residues. The CDR3 protein is CATMVGDTGELFF. The CDR3 nucleotides read TGTGCCACCATGGTCGGGGACACCGGGGAGCTGTTTTTT.

The genes are TRBV5-6 and TRBJ1-4; D gene ambiguous. V was trimmed by 4 bases and J by 2 bases, leaving 9 bases between them. The CDR3 has 14 amino acids. Per germline, CDR1 SGHDT and CDR2 YYEEEE. The CDR3, as DNA: TGTGCCAGCAGCGTCTTGGGCACTAATGAAAAACTGTTTTTT. This translates into CASSVLGTNEKLFF.

The CDR3 DNA reads as TGCGCCAGCAGCTTGGGGTCGGCGGGGAACACTGAAGCTTTCTTT. It specifies CASSLGSAGNTEAFF. The chain is built from TRBV5-1 and TRBJ1-1; the D is unclear. Germline loops: CDR1 SGHRS, CDR2 YFSETQ. The CDR3 consists of 15 residues. V was shortened by 0 bases and J by 1 base, with 10 bases between the two germline ends.

The genes are TRBV3-1 (or the pseudogene TRBV3-2) and TRBJ1-4; 9 nucleotides line up with TRBD1. With V trimmed by 4 bases and J by 4 bases, 1 base remained unmatched. Per germline, CDR1 LGHDT and CDR2 YNNKEL (reference sequence). This CDR3 contains 14 residues. CDR3 in amino acids: CASSRGQGNEKLFF. CDR3 coding DNA: TGTGCCAGCAGCCGGGGACAGGGTAATGAAAAACTGTTTTTT.

The CDR3 loop is CASSQEAASYNEQFF. DNA for the CDR3: TGTGCCAGCAGCCAAGAAGCAGCGAGTTACAATGAGCAGTTCTTC. This chain connects TRBV3-1 (or the pseudogene TRBV3-2) to TRBJ2-1; no definite D call. V was pared by 0 bases and J by 4 bases, with 10 bases between. CDR1 is LGHDT, CDR2 YNNKEL, per germline (reference sequence). The CDR3 extends over 15 amino acids.

The table lists this clone with a count of one. This chain uses TRBV3-1 (or the pseudogene TRBV3-2) with TRBJ2-3; D remains unclear. Trimming took off 1 base at V and 4 bases at J, with 9 bases between the two ends. Germline V gene sequence: CDR1 LGHDT, CDR2 YNNKEL (reference sequence). The CDR3 consists of 14 residues. CDR3 DNA: TGTGCCAGCAGCCAAGGATTTAGAGCAGATACGCAGTATTTT. Its protein is CASSQGFRADTQYF.

The chain carries TRBV5-1 and TRBJ2-1, with a possible D match to TRBD1 (6 bases). CDR3 length: 15 residues. CDR1 and CDR2 from the germline V gene are SGHRS and YFSETQ. V was trimmed by 5 bases and J by 0 bases, leaving 12 bases between them. The CDR3 sequence: CASRGAASSYNEQFF. The CDR3 nucleotides read TGCGCCAGCAGGGGGGCCGCCAGCTCCTACAATGAGCAGTTCTTC.